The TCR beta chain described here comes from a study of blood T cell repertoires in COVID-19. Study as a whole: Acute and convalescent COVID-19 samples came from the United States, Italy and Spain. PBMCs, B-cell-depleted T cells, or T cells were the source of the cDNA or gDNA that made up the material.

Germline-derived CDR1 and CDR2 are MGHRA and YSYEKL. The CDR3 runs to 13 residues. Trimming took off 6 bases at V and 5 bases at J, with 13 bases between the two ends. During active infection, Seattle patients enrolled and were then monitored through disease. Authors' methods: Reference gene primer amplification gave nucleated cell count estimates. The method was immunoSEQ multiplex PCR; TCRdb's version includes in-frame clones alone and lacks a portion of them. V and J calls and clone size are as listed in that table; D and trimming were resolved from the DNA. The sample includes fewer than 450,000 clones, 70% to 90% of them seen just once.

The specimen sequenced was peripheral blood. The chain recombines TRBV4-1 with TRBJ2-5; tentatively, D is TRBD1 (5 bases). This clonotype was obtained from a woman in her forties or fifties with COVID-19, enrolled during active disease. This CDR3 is CASRGVLGETQYF. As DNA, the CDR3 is TGCGCCAGCAGAGGGGTCCTAGGGGAGACCCAGTACTTC.